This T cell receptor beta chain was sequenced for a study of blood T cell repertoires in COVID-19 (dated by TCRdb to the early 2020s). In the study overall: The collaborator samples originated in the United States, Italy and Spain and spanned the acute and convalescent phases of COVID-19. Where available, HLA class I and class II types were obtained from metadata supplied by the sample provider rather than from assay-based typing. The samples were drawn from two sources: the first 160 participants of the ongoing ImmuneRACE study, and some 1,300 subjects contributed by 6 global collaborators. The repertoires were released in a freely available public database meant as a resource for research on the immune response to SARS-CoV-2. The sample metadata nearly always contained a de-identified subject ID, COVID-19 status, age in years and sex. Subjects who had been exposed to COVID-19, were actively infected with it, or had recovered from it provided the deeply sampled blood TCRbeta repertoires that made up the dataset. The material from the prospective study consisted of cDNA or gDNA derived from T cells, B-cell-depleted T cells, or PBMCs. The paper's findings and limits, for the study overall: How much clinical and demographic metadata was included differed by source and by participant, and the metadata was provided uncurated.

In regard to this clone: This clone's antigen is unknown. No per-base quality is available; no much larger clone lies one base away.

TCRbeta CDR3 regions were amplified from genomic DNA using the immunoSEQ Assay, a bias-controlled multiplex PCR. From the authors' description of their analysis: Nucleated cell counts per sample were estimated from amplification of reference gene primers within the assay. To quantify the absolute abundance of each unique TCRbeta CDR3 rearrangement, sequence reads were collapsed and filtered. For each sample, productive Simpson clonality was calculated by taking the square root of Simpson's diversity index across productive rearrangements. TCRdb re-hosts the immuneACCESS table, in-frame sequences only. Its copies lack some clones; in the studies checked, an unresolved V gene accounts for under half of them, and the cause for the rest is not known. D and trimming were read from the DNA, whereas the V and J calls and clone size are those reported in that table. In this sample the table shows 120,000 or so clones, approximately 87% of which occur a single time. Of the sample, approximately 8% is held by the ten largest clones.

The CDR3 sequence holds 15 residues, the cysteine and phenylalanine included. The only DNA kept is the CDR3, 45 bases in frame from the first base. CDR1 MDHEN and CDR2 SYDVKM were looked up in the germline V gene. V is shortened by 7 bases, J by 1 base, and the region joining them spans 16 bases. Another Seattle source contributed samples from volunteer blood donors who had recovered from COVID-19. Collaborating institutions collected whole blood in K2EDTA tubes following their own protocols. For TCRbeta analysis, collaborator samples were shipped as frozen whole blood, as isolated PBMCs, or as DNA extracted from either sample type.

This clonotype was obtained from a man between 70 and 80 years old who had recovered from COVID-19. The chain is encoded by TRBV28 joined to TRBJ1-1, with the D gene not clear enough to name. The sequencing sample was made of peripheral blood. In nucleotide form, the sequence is TGTGCCAGCATCTCGATCGGGCGGGGGAACACTGAAGCTTTCTTT. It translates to CASISIGRGNTEAFF. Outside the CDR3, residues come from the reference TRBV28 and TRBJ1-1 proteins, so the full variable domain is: DVKVTQSSRYLVKRTGEKVFLECVQDMDHENMFWYRQDPGLGLRLIYFSYDVKMKEKGDIPEGYSVSREKKERFSLILESASTNQTSMYLCASISIGRGNTEAFFGQGTRLTVV.